This T cell receptor beta chain was observed in a study of blood T cell repertoires in COVID-19. Looking at the study overall: The analysed material was cDNA or gDNA that came from T cells, B-cell-depleted T cells, or PBMCs.

Using immunoSEQ multiplex PCR, the repertoire was profiled, and TCRdb retains in-frame clones only, with some absent. The profile covers 240,000 or so clones, with around 89% appearing a single time and about 9.3% taken by the ten largest. V lost 1 base to trimming and J lost 9 bases, with 11 bases between them. There are 13 residues in the CDR3. Germline V lookup: CDR1 LGHDT, CDR2 YNNKEL (reference sequence). Which cohort a participant joined came from the clinical history participants gave. Resolution of symptoms, clearance, or two negative PCRs was present in recovered Cohort 3 donors. The chain links TRBV3-1 (or the pseudogene TRBV3-2) to TRBJ2-3; tentatively, D is TRBD2 (5 bases). Sequences were obtained from PBMCs or T cells enriched from blood (not recorded which). The sequence derives from a man in his forties who had recovered from COVID-19. CDR3 in amino acids: CASSQVEGGTQYF. In DNA form, the CDR3 reads TGTGCCAGCAGCCAAGTCGAGGGCGGGACGCAGTATTTT.